This TCR beta chain emerged from a study of control samples from healthy donors and cancer patients. This clone was observed a single time. This CDR3 comprises 16 residues. J lost 3 bases, V lost 10 bases, and 17 bases had no gene match. Germline loops: CDR1 SGHNT, CDR2 YENEEA. Profiling relied on immunoSEQ multiplex PCR, and the TCRdb table lists in-frame clones only, not all of them. Of approximately 160,000 clones in the sample, roughly 93% were seen once. The sequenced material came from blood. This chain links TRBV11-3 with TRBJ2-5; 7 bases fit TRBD1. The clonotype was recovered from a woman aged 55 to 70 in good health. The CDR3 region has the DNA TGTGCCAATTACCAACCGCCGGGACAGACTAAAGAGACCCAGTACTTC. Its translation: CANYQPPGQTKETQYF.